This TCR beta chain stems from a study of CD8 T cells in ankylosing spondylitis. Study observations and caveats: Several highly homologous variants formed a TCR beta motif that appeared characteristic of ankylosing spondylitis blood. Some of the motif variants had earlier been found in reactive arthritis patients' fluid and blood.

The CDR3 sequence is 15 residues long. Germline V gene lookup returns CDR1 LNHNV and CDR2 YYDKDF (reference sequence). Trimming took 3 bases from V and 1 from J, leaving 11 bases between them. TCRdb reprocessed the 5' RACE reads with MiXCR, giving one entry per CDR3 protein. The sample shows 150,000 or so distinct CDR3 sequences, 11% of them seen only once. This clonotype is medium-sized. The antigen remains undetermined. Source material: blood, either unsorted or a sorted T cell fraction (not recorded which). The chain carries TRBV15 and TRBJ2-3; TRBD2 might be the D (6 bases). This TCR was sampled from a male donor with ankylosing spondylitis or in good health (not recorded which). Written as DNA, the CDR3 is TGTGCCACCAGCAGCCGGGACTTAGGCACAGATACGCAGTATTTT. Translation gives CATSSRDLGTDTQYF.